This T cell receptor beta chain was observed in a study of CD8 T cells in ankylosing spondylitis (dated by TCRdb to 2016 to 2017). For the study in its entirety: To find TCR variants linked to disease, the study profiled T cell receptor beta repertoires in ankylosing spondylitis patients and healthy donors. Peripheral blood was sampled, and synovial fluid was additionally collected from ankylosing spondylitis patients. The full study cohort comprised approximately 23 ankylosing spondylitis patients and over a hundred healthy donors. What the work shows at the level of the full study, not this receptor alone: A TCR beta motif of fewer than 10 highly homologous amino acid variants appeared characteristic of blood from ankylosing spondylitis patients. According to the report, matched synovial fluid samples from ankylosing spondylitis patients were significantly enriched for the disease-linked clones. In peripheral blood, the disease-linked clones were found at relatively low frequencies and had a CD8+ phenotype. Some motif variants had previously been reported in the synovial fluid and blood of reactive arthritis patients, which suggests shared mechanisms of disease initiation.

According to the germline V gene (reference sequence), CDR1 reads MNHEY and CDR2 reads SMNVEV. V is pruned by 7 bases and J by 1 base, leaving 4 bases of the junction without a gene match. The CDR3 has 14 amino acids, counting the end cysteine and phenylalanine. Only the CDR3 DNA stays, 42 bases, in frame from base 1. Sequencing was performed on an Illumina HiSeq 2500. TCR beta libraries were prepared by quantitative 5'-RACE with molecular barcodes. Regarding the original processing steps: Disease-linked TCR variants were identified with a new computational method built on a probabilistic model of VDJ rearrangement. The raw public data were reprocessed by TCRdb itself: fastp quality trimming at Q25, MiXCR clonotype calling, in-frame beta chains only. Entries that share a CDR3 protein sequence are merged under the most common genes and DNA. TCRdb's processing, not the authors', yielded these V and J calls. This sample lists almost 250,000 distinct CDR3 sequences; roughly 32% were detected once. The leading ten clones occupy about 4.2% of the sample.

As concerns this clonotype: Its antigen is unknown. No quality values exist for individual bases; no much larger clone is one base distant.

The chain joins TRBV27 to TRBJ1-1; TRBD1 agrees with 9 junctional bases. The receptor comes from a male donor with ankylosing spondylitis or in good health (not recorded which). The sequenced sample was blood, either unsorted or a sorted T cell fraction (not recorded which). CDR3 region: CASTLTGGNTEAFF. In nucleotides, the sequence is TGTGCCAGCACGCTGACAGGGGGGAACACTGAAGCTTTCTTT.